The source of this TCR beta chain is a study of cytomegalovirus exposure and HLA in healthy donors. Study-level background: Early released data comprised around 80 million unique TCRs from HLA-typed donors.

Study results and limitations: Accurate prediction of HLA-A and HLA-B alleles (for most subjects) was reportedly achieved from TCR beta sequences.

Per the germline V gene, CDR1 is MNHNS and CDR2 is SASEGT. CDR3 length: 15 residues. Trimming pared 5 bases from V and 5 bases from J, leaving 18 bases between. Primers: 60 Vbeta forward and 13 Jbeta reverse. Repertoires were generated with immunoSEQ multiplex PCR, while TCRdb's copy carries only in-frame clones and drops some. Here the sample spans roughly 130,000 clones, about 80% being singletons. The sample holds a few counts of this clone. Antigen specificity is unknown. Though nominally healthy at sampling, donors likely had unrecorded immune exposures. The material sequenced was PBMCs. The chain joins TRBV6-1 to TRBJ2-5; D may be TRBD2 (7 bases). The sequence derives from a male donor in good health and CMV-seropositive. The CDR3 loop is CASSLAGGAAETQYF. The CDR3 DNA is TGTGCCAGCAGTTTAGCTGGGGGGGCCGCCGAGACCCAGTACTTC.